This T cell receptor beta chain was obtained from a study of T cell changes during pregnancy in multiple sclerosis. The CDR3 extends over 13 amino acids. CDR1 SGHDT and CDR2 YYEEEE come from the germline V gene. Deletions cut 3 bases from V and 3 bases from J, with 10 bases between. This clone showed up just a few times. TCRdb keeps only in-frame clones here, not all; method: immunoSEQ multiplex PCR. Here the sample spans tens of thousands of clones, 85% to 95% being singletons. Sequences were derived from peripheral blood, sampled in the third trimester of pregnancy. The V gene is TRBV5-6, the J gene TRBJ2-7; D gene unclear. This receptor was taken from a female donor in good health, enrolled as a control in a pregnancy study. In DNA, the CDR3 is TGTGCCAGCAGCTACTCTATCCACTACGAGCAGTACTTC. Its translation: CASSYSIHYEQYF.